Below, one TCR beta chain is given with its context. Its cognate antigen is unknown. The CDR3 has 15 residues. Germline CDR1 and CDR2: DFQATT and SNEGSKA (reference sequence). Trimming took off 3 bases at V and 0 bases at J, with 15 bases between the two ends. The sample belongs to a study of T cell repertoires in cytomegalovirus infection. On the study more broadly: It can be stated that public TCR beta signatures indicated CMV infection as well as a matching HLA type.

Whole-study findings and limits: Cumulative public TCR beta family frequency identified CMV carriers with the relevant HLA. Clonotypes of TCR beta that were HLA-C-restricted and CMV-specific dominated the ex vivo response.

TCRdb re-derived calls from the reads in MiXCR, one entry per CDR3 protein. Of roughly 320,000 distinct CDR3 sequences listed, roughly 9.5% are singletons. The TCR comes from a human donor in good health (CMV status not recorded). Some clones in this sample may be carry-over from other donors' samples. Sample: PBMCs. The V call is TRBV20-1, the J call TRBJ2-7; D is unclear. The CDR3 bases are TGCAGTGCTAGCCCTCTAGGGCCAAGCTCCTACGAGCAGTACTTC. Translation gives CSASPLGPSSYEQYF.